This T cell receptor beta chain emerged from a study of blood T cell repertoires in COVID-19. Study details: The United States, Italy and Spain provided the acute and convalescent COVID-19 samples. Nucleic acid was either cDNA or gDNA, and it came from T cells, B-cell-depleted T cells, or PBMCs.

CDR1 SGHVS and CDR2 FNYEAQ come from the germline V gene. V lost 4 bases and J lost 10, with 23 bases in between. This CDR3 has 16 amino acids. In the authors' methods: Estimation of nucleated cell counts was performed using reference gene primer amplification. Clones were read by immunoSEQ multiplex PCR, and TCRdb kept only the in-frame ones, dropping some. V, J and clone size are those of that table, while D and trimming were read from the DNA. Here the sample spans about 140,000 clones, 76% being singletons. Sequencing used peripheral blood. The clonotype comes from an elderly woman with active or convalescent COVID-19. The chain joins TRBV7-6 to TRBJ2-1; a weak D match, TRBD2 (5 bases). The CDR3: CASSSPVGLGVGEQFF. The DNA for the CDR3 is TGTGCCAGCAGCTCCCCCGTGGGTTTGGGAGTTGGAGAGCAGTTCTTC.